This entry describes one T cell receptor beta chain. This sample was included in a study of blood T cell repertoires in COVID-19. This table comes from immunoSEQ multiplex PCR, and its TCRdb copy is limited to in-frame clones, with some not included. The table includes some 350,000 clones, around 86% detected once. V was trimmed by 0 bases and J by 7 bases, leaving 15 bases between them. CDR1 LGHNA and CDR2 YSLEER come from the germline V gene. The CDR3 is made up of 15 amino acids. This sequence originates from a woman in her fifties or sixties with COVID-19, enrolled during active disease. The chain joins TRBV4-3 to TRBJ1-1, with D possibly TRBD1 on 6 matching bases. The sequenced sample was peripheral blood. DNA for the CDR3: TGCGCCAGCAGCCAAGATTACATAGGACAGCGTGAAGCTTTCTTT. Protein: CASSQDYIGQREAFF.